The 26 T cell receptor beta chains below were found in one sample sequenced in a study of T cells in Graves' hyperthyroidism and ophthalmopathy. RNA transcripts were the template for amplifying TCR beta CDR3 regions. The HTBI primer set was used in a first-round RT-PCR of the TCR CDR3. TCRdb recomputed calls from the multiplex PCR reads with MiXCR, one row per CDR3 protein. The table shows roughly 570,000 distinct CDR3 sequences, with 15% to 18% occurring only once. The sequencing input was blood. These receptor sequences come from a woman in her 30s with Graves' hyperthyroidism.

In this sample, this clonotype turned up many times. This chain uses TRBV30 with TRBJ1-1; D is perhaps TRBD1 (5 bases). The V end lost 3 bases, the J end lost 0 bases, and 8 bases lay between the germline ends. CDR3 size: 13 residues. From germline, CDR1 is GTSNPN and CDR2 SVGIG (reference sequence). CDR3 in amino acids: CAWRTALNTEAFF. As DNA, the CDR3 is TGTGCCTGGAGGACAGCTCTGAACACTGAAGCTTTCTTT.

The chain employs TRBV9 and TRBJ2-3; 10 bases match TRBD2. The V gene's germline CDR1 is SGDLS and CDR2 YYNGEE. V lost 3 bases, J lost 0 bases, and 7 bases stayed unmatched. The CDR3 length is 17 residues. This CDR3 is CASSGPGTSASTDTQYF. In DNA form, the CDR3 reads TGTGCCAGCAGCGGACCCGGGACTAGCGCCAGCACAGATACGCAGTATTTT. The whole variable domain, remainder taken from reference TRBV9 and TRBJ2-3, is DSGVTQTPKHLITATGQRVTLRCSPRSGDLSVYWYQQSLDQGLQFLIQYYNGEERAKGNILERFSAQQFPDLHSELNLSSLELGDSALYFCASSGPGTSASTDTQYFGPGTRLTVL.

The chain joins TRBV24-1 to TRBJ2-2; 7 bases are shared with TRBD2. With 6 bases clipped from V and 0 bases from J, the junction kept 6 bases outside the gene matches. Germline CDR1 and CDR2: KGHDR and SFDVKD. The CDR3 extends over 16 amino acids. CDR3 nucleotide sequence: TGTGCCACCAGTCCTACTAGCGAGACGAACACCGGGGAGCTGTTTTTT. Protein sequence: CATSPTSETNTGELFF.

This clonotype was counted a few times. CDR3 nucleotides: TGTGCCAGCAGCTCGCAGGGAATCGGGACTGAAGCTTTCTTT. Translated, it gives CASSSQGIGTEAFF. This sequence joins TRBV25-1 and TRBJ1-1; perhaps TRBD1 as D (5 bases). Germline V CDR1 and CDR2: MGHDK, SYGVNS. Trimming cost V 6 bases and J 5 bases, with 16 bases left between them. This CDR3 is built from 14 residues.

The chain employs TRBV15 and TRBJ2-3; D call uncertain. The V end lost 6 bases, the J end lost 2 bases, and 15 bases lay between the germline ends. CDR1 and CDR2 from the germline V gene are LNHNV and YYDKDF (reference sequence). The CDR3 has 15 amino acids. The CDR3 DNA reads as TGTGCCACCAGTTCACTTCCCGAATACACAGATACGCAGTATTTT. It codes for CATSSLPEYTDTQYF.

In this sample, this clonotype turned up a few times. This rearrangement joins TRBV9 to TRBJ1-2; possibly TRBD1 for D (5 bases). The CDR3 has 15 residues. The germline CDR1 and CDR2 sequences are SGDLS and YYNGEE. Trimming pared 2 bases from V and 4 bases from J, leaving 15 bases between. The CDR3: CASSVEGNEGYGYTF. The DNA of the CDR3 is TGTGCCAGCAGCGTGGAGGGGAACGAGGGCTATGGCTACACCTTC.

This clonotype was detected ten times or more. The chain employs TRBV11-2 and TRBJ2-2; 7 bases fit TRBD1. CDR1 and CDR2 from the germline V gene are SGHAT and FQNNGV. J lost 4 bases, V lost 5 bases, and 7 bases had no gene match. The CDR3 length is 15 residues. The CDR3 is CASSQAGQATGELFF. The CDR3 nucleotides are TGTGCCAGCAGCCAAGCCGGACAGGCCACCGGGGAGCTGTTTTTT.

This clonotype was found a few times. The chain is built from TRBV7-2 and TRBJ1-1; 8 nucleotides match TRBD1. This CDR3 has 17 residues. The germline CDR1 and CDR2 sequences are SGHTA and FQGNSA. The V and J ends lost 1 base and 0 bases, in that order; junction bases with no gene match: 7. The CDR3 is CASSLGFQGALNTEAFF. In DNA form, the CDR3 reads TGTGCCAGCAGCTTAGGATTTCAGGGGGCGTTGAACACTGAAGCTTTCTTT.

In its sample, this clonotype was seen a few times. The gene calls are TRBV20-1 and TRBJ2-3; the D gene is possibly TRBD2 (6 bases). CDR3 length: 14 amino acids. CDR1 is DFQATT and CDR2 is SNEGSKA in the germline V gene (reference sequence). Trimming removed 2 bases from V and 2 bases from J, with 11 bases in between. CDR3 sequence: CSARQRANTDTQYF. The CDR3 DNA sequence: TGCAGTGCTAGACAGCGGGCCAACACAGATACGCAGTATTTT.

The chain employs TRBV28 and TRBJ2-7, with a weak D call TRBD2 (5 bases). Germline V gives CDR1 MDHEN, CDR2 SYDVKM. V shed 1 base and J shed 2 bases, with 15 bases lying between them. The CDR3 totals 16 residues. The CDR3 DNA reads as TGTGCCAGCAGTTTATTGAGACCCGGCGGGCCCTACGAGCAGTACTTC. Its protein product is CASSLLRPGGPYEQYF.

The V gene is TRBV5-4, the J gene TRBJ2-7, with TRBD2 matching over 13 bases. Trimming cost V 3 bases and J 3 bases; bases outside gene matches: 3. CDR1 and CDR2 from the germline V gene are SGHNT and YYREEE (reference sequence). This CDR3 contains 15 residues. CDR3 loop: CASSSRTSGSYEQYF. CDR3 DNA sequence: TGTGCCAGCAGCTCCCGGACTAGCGGGAGCTACGAGCAGTACTTC.

This clonotype was seen a handful of times. The V gene is TRBV6-1, the J gene TRBJ2-7; TRBD1 agrees at 9 bases. V was clipped by 5 bases and J by 3 bases; unmatched bases: 8. CDR3 size: 15 residues. Germline CDR1 is MNHNS and CDR2 is SASEGT. CDR3 in DNA: TGTGCCAGCAGTACTAACAGGGGGCAAGGCTACGAGCAGTACTTC. Translated: CASSTNRGQGYEQYF.

This clonotype was seen at least ten times. The chain joins TRBV12-3 or TRBV12-4 to TRBJ1-1; no firm D call. This CDR3 is 13 amino acids long. Trimming shortened V by 2 bases and J by 3 bases, and 7 bases separated the two germline ends. The CDR3 protein is CASSLISYTEAFF. The CDR3 DNA follows: TGTGCCAGCAGTTTAATCAGTTACACTGAAGCTTTCTTT.

In its sample, this clonotype was seen many times. In DNA, the CDR3 is TGTGCCAGCAGACCGGGACTCAGCACAGATACGCAGTATTTT. It encodes CASRPGLSTDTQYF. The V gene is TRBV7-9, the J gene TRBJ2-3; the D gene is possibly TRBD2 (6 bases). V lost 6 bases to trimming and J lost 0 bases, with 10 bases between them. CDR1 is SEHNR and CDR2 is FQNEAQ in the germline V gene (reference sequence). The CDR3 runs 14 residues.

This clonotype has a count of ten or more. V is TRBV29-1 and J is TRBJ2-7; 12 nucleotides align to TRBD2. Germline trimming cut 6 bases from V and 4 bases from J; bases unmatched to any gene: 7. The CDR3 runs 14 residues. Looked up from germline, CDR1 is SQVTM and CDR2 is ANQGSEA. The CDR3 coding sequence is TGCAGCGTGGAAACTAGCGGGAGGTTTTACGAGCAGTACTTC. It yields the protein CSVETSGRFYEQYF.

As to this clonotype: A read error is possible here, since a much larger clone lies one base away. The chain employs TRBV20-1 and TRBJ2-5; D perhaps matches TRBD1 (6 bases). Trimming stripped 5 bases from V and 5 bases from J, with 21 bases between. CDR3 length: 15 residues. CDR1 and CDR2 (germline): DFQATT, SNEGSKA (reference sequence). In nucleotides, the CDR3 is TGCAGTGCTGGAGGAGTTGACAGGAACCTCGAGACCCAGTACTTC. It codes for CSAGGVDRNLETQYF.

This clonotype was seen repeatedly, ten times or more. The genes are TRBV12-3 or TRBV12-4 and TRBJ1-1; the D is unclear. The CDR3 is made up of 12 amino acids. V was shortened by 7 bases and J by 1 base, with 7 bases between the two germline ends. CDR3 amino acids: CASTWGNTEAFF. In DNA, the CDR3 is TGTGCCAGCACCTGGGGGAACACTGAAGCTTTCTTT.

In its sample, this clonotype was seen many times. The rearrangement links TRBV7-9 to TRBJ2-7; 9 bases are a match to TRBD2. The CDR3 is made up of 14 amino acids. V lost 4 bases and J lost 4; bases outside the gene matches: 5. Per germline, CDR1 SEHNR and CDR2 FQNEAQ (reference sequence). The CDR3 region is CASSSLAGLYEQYF. CDR3 DNA: TGTGCCAGCAGCTCCCTAGCGGGGCTATACGAGCAGTACTTC. Complete variable domain (other parts from reference TRBV7-9 and TRBJ2-7): DTGVSQNPRHKITKRGQNVTFRCDPISEHNRLYWYRQTLGQGPEFLTYFQNEAQLEKSRLLSDRFSAERPKGSFSTLEIQRTEQGDSAMYLCASSSLAGLYEQYFGPGTRLTVT.

As to this clonotype: A read error may explain this, as a much larger clone is one base away. J is TRBJ1-5 and V is TRBV4-3; D possibly corresponds to TRBD1 (6 bases). V lost 4 bases and J lost 11, with 21 bases in between. CDR3 length: 15 amino acids. Germline-derived CDR1 and CDR2 are LGHNA and YSLEER. CDR3 coding DNA: TGCGCCAGCAGCCGAGATTTCGGGGACACCTCAGCCCAGCATTTT. Its protein is CASSRDFGDTSAQHF.

The chain links TRBV6-1 to TRBJ1-5; D is ambiguous. Trimming stripped 6 bases from V and 0 bases from J, with 6 bases between. CDR1 is MNHNS and CDR2 is SASEGT in the germline V gene. The CDR3 consists of 13 residues. CDR3 nucleotides: TGTGCCAGCAGGTTTACTAGCAATCAGCCCCAGCATTTT. Protein product: CASRFTSNQPQHF.

This clonotype was found a few times. Just one base apart from a much larger clone, this may be a read error. The chain combines TRBV20-1 with TRBJ2-3, with 10 bases fitting TRBD2. The ends lost 2 bases at V and 2 bases at J; junction bases unmatched: 7. The germline CDR1 and CDR2 sequences are DFQATT and SNEGSKA (reference sequence). This CDR3 contains 16 residues. The DNA for the CDR3 is TGCAGTGCTAGAAAAGGACTAGCGGACCTCACAGATACGCAGTATTTT. This gives the protein CSARKGLADLTDTQYF.

Ten or more counts support this clonotype. The CDR3 region has the DNA TGTGCCAGCTCATCGGACGGATGGCCCTACAATGAGCAGTTCTTC. It is translated as CASSSDGWPYNEQFF. This rearrangement joins TRBV18 to TRBJ2-1; D is unclear. This CDR3 region has 15 residues. The germline V and J ends were trimmed by 5 bases and 2 bases, with 13 bases remaining between them. The germline V gene encodes CDR1 KGHSH and CDR2 LQKENI. Complete variable domain (other parts from reference TRBV18 and TRBJ2-1): NAGVMQNPRHLVRRRGQEARLRCSPMKGHSHVYWYRQLPEEGLKFMVYLQKENIIDESGMPKERFSAEFPKEGPSILRIQQVVRGDSAAYFCASSSDGWPYNEQFFGPGTRLTVL.

This clonotype was seen many times. This chain uses TRBV3-1 with TRBJ1-1; weak D call: TRBD1 (6 bases). The germline V gene encodes CDR1 LGHDT and CDR2 YNNKEL (reference sequence). V dropped 4 bases and J dropped 4 bases, with 16 bases sitting between them. The CDR3 consists of 15 residues. Written as DNA, the CDR3 is TGTGCCAGCAGCCTCCCCCAGGGGCCACGCACTGAAGCTTTCTTT. Translated, it gives CASSLPQGPRTEAFF.

The chain combines TRBV5-5 with TRBJ2-3, with 14 bases identical to TRBD2. J lost 2 bases, V lost 4 bases, and 6 bases had no gene match. This CDR3 is 17 amino acids long. The V gene's germline CDR1 is SGHKS and CDR2 YYEKEE (reference sequence). DNA for the CDR3: TGTGCCAGCAGCACCCGGACTAGCGGGGGGCCCACAGATACGCAGTATTTT. The encoded protein is CASSTRTSGGPTDTQYF.

The sample holds many counts of this clonotype. The chain recombines TRBV28 with TRBJ2-7; D possibly matches TRBD1 or TRBD2 (5 bases each). The CDR3 spans 16 residues. Germline CDR1 reads MDHEN; CDR2 reads SYDVKM. The ends were cut back, 4 bases at V and 0 bases at J, with 16 bases in the middle. CDR3 sequence: CASSSPSGLFSYEQYF. DNA of the CDR3: TGTGCCAGCAGTTCACCTTCGGGGCTCTTCTCCTACGAGCAGTACTTC.

This chain uses TRBV30 with TRBJ2-7; the D is unclear. The CDR3 consists of 12 residues. Germline V gene lookup returns CDR1 GTSNPN and CDR2 SVGIG (reference sequence). Trimming stripped 1 base from V and 5 bases from J, with 9 bases between. The CDR3, as DNA: TGTGCCTGGAGTGGCCCCAGCGACGAGCAGTACTTC. This gives the protein CAWSGPSDEQYF.